These 25 T cell receptor beta chains were sequenced from one sample in a study of cytomegalovirus exposure and HLA in healthy donors (dated by TCRdb to about 2017). The library came from the immunoSEQ multiplex PCR assay. A mixture of 60 forward primers for TCR Vbeta segments and 13 reverse primers for TCR Jbeta segments was used in the multiplex PCR. Held by TCRdb, this immuneACCESS table contains in-frame sequences only and omits some clones. Under half of the omission traces to an unresolved V gene where checked; the cause of the rest is unknown. This specimen's table enumerates 150,000 to 200,000 clones. The top ten constitute 0.74% of the sample. The sample taken for sequencing was PBMCs. The receptors come from a boy younger than 18 in good health and CMV-seronegative.

The genes are TRBV18 and TRBJ2-2, with D tentatively TRBD2 (6 bases). The CDR3 contains 16 residues. V dropped 6 bases and J dropped 0 bases, with 14 bases sitting between them. Germline V gene lookup returns CDR1 KGHSH and CDR2 LQKENI. The CDR3, as DNA: TGTGCCAGCTCCCCCGTAGCGGTTTCGAACACCGGGGAGCTGTTTTTT. It encodes CASSPVAVSNTGELFF.

The rearrangement uses TRBV5-4 and TRBJ2-3; maybe TRBD2 (5 bases). From germline, CDR1 is SGHNT and CDR2 YYREEE (reference sequence). V was shortened by 1 base and J by 5 bases, with 8 bases between the two germline ends. This CDR3 contains 13 residues. Here the CDR3 DNA reads TGTGCCAGCAGCTTGTTCCGGGGAGATACGCAGTATTTT. Its protein is CASSLFRGDTQYF.

The chain recombines TRBV6-5 with TRBJ1-5; 7 bases are shared with TRBD1. From germline, CDR1 is MNHEY and CDR2 SVGAGI. V dropped 5 bases and J dropped 7; count of bases not matched to a gene: 2. This CDR3 contains 12 residues. In DNA form, the CDR3 reads TGTGCCAGCAGTGTCAGGGGGCAGCCCCAGCATTTT. Its translation is CASSVRGQPQHF.

The chain has TRBV28 and TRBJ2-3, with TRBD2 matching over 7 bases. The germline gives CDR1 MDHEN, CDR2 SYDVKM. The CDR3 runs to 16 residues. Trimming took 3 bases from V and 1 from J; bases not matched to a gene: 7. In DNA form, the CDR3 reads TGTGCCAGCAGTTTCGATGGGGCGGGGGGCACAGATACGCAGTATTTT. It yields the protein CASSFDGAGGTDTQYF.

The CDR3 loop is CASSQQGVTDTQYF. CDR3 bases: TGTGCCAGCAGCCAACAGGGGGTCACAGATACGCAGTATTTT. This sequence joins TRBV9 and TRBJ2-3; 8 bases match TRBD1. Germline CDR1 reads SGDLS; CDR2 reads YYNGEE. CDR3 size: 14 residues. With V trimmed by 4 bases and J by 2 bases, 3 bases remained unmatched.

This rearrangement joins TRBV7-9 to TRBJ2-2; 9 bases are a match to TRBD2. V lost 11 bases to trimming and J lost 4 bases; unmatched junction nucleotides: 11. The germline V gene has CDR1 SEHNR and CDR2 FQNEAQ (reference sequence). This CDR3 spans 15 amino acids. The CDR3 bases are TGTGCCGGGGACATAGCGGGGGTCGGCACCGGGGAGCTGTTTTTT. This encodes CAGDIAGVGTGELFF.

The gene calls are TRBV7-2 and TRBJ2-1; 7 bases line up with TRBD1. This CDR3 has 15 amino acids. The J segment lost 10 bases and the V segment lost 6 bases, leaving 15 bases of the junction unmatched. CDR1 is SGHTA, CDR2 FQGNSA, per germline. CDR3 amino acids: CASSTYGRMGQEQFF. CDR3 nucleotide sequence: TGTGCCAGCAGTACTTACGGGCGGATGGGACAGGAGCAGTTCTTC.

This chain joins TRBV11-2 and TRBJ2-7, with 12 bases fitting TRBD1. J gave up 3 bases and V 1 base, and 4 bases lay outside the gene matches. Germline V gene lookup returns CDR1 SGHAT and CDR2 FQNNGV. The CDR3 has 16 amino acids. As DNA, the CDR3 is TGTGCCAGCAGCTTAGTTGGGACAGGGGGCTACTACGAGCAGTACTTC. It is translated as CASSLVGTGGYYEQYF.

The rearrangement links TRBV6-1 to TRBJ2-1, with 8 bases that match TRBD2. Germline CDR1 reads MNHNS; CDR2 reads SASEGT. This CDR3 region has 15 residues. J lost 6 bases, V lost 3 bases, and 7 bases had no gene match. DNA of the CDR3: TGTGCCAGCAGTGACCCGGGGGGGGCCCTCAATGAGCAGTTCTTC. This codes for CASSDPGGALNEQFF.

V usage is TRBV30 and J usage is TRBJ1-2, with a possible D match to TRBD1 (6 bases). Looked up from germline, CDR1 is GTSNPN and CDR2 is SVGIG (reference sequence). Trimming left V 4 bases short and J 4 bases short, with 19 bases between. The CDR3 is 15 amino acids. CDR3 bases: TGTGCCTGGACCTACCGGGACACCAGAATCTATGGCTACACCTTC. This gives the protein CAWTYRDTRIYGYTF.

J is TRBJ1-6 and V is TRBV7-2, with a weak D call TRBD1 (6 bases). The CDR3 sequence is 15 residues long. The V gene's germline CDR1 is SGHTA and CDR2 FQGNSA. The V end was cut by 1 base, the J end by 4 bases, with 8 bases between. The CDR3 region is CASSLETGYNSPLHF. CDR3 nucleotide sequence: TGTGCCAGCAGCTTAGAGACAGGATATAATTCACCCCTCCACTTT.

This chain joins TRBV7-3 and TRBJ2-2, with 8 bases that match TRBD1. The CDR3 has 15 amino acids. V lost 3 bases to trimming and J lost 1 base; unmatched junction nucleotides: 1. The germline gives CDR1 SGHTA, CDR2 FQGTGA. The DNA for the CDR3 is TGTGCCAGCAGCTTCGGGACAGGGAACACCGGGGAGCTGTTTTTT. It is translated as CASSFGTGNTGELFF.

The V call is TRBV4-3, the J call TRBJ2-1; 7 nucleotides agree with TRBD1. This CDR3 contains 15 residues. V lost 3 bases, J lost 4 bases, and 6 bases stayed unmatched. Germline V CDR1 and CDR2: LGHNA, YSLEER. The CDR3 reads CASSHGRGFYNEQFF. CDR3 coding DNA: TGCGCCAGCAGCCACGGCAGGGGGTTTTACAATGAGCAGTTCTTC.

The V gene is TRBV29-1, the J gene TRBJ1-1; TRBD1 aligns across 9 bases. V gave up 3 bases and J gave up 4 bases; unmatched junction bases: 3. CDR1 SQVTM and CDR2 ANQGSEA come from the germline V gene. The length of the CDR3 is 13 residues. CDR3 loop: CSVDGTGRTEAFF. The CDR3 DNA sequence: TGCAGCGTTGATGGGACAGGGCGCACTGAAGCTTTCTTT.

The V gene is TRBV30, the J gene TRBJ1-2; 8 nucleotides agree with TRBD1. The CDR3 loop spans 14 amino acids. CDR1 and CDR2 (germline): GTSNPN, SVGIG (reference sequence). V shed 3 bases, J shed 8 bases, and the junction held 11 bases outside the gene matches. CDR3 nucleotide sequence: TGTGCCTGGAGCCAACTACAGGGGGTCGTGGGCTACACCTTC. Protein: CAWSQLQGVVGYTF.

The chain employs TRBV5-6 and TRBJ1-5, with a tentative D call TRBD1 (5 bases). CDR1 is SGHDT, CDR2 YYEEEE, per germline. Trimming left V 3 bases short and J 8 bases short, with 18 bases between. This CDR3 contains 15 residues. Here the CDR3 DNA reads TGTGCCAGCAGCTCCGGAACAGGTGCCTCTGAGCCCCAGCATTTT. It encodes CASSSGTGASEPQHF.

The CDR3 protein is CASSPLGDETQYF. In nucleotides, the CDR3 is TGTGCCAGCAGCCCTCTCGGGGATGAGACCCAGTACTTC. This chain joins TRBV5-6 and TRBJ2-5; a weak D match, TRBD2 (5 bases). V lost 4 bases to trimming and J lost 5 bases, with 12 bases between them. The CDR3 runs 13 residues. The germline V gene encodes CDR1 SGHDT and CDR2 YYEEEE.

The chain combines TRBV19 with TRBJ1-6; 10 bases match TRBD1. V shed 7 bases and J 6 bases; nucleotides not matched to a gene: 21. The CDR3 has 20 residues. The V gene's germline CDR1 is LNHDA and CDR2 SQIVND (reference sequence). The CDR3 region has the DNA TGTGCCAGTACCAGAATACCCGGGACAGGGGCTACGGGGGGTAATTCACCCCTCCACTTT. Encoded protein: CASTRIPGTGATGGNSPLHF.

The chain uses TRBV11-2 and TRBJ2-3, with 14 nucleotides matching TRBD2. V gave up 6 bases and J gave up 0 bases; unmatched junction bases: 8. Germline V gene lookup returns CDR1 SGHAT and CDR2 FQNNGV. This CDR3 region has 18 residues. The CDR3 DNA follows: TGTGCCAGCAGTTTTAGGACTAGCGGGGGGAGGAGCACAGATACGCAGTATTTT. Protein product: CASSFRTSGGRSTDTQYF.

The gene calls are TRBV30 and TRBJ1-5, with D maybe TRBD1 (5 bases). The CDR3 contains 14 residues. The germline V and J ends were trimmed by 0 bases and 7 bases, with 13 bases remaining between them. The germline V gene encodes CDR1 GTSNPN and CDR2 SVGIG (reference sequence). CDR3 region: CAWSVVGASQPQHF. The DNA of the CDR3 is TGTGCCTGGAGTGTTGTTGGGGCAAGCCAGCCCCAGCATTTT.

This rearrangement joins TRBV5-5 to TRBJ2-3; 9 nucleotides agree with TRBD1. From germline, CDR1 is SGHKS and CDR2 YYEKEE (reference sequence). The junction had 10 bases not matched to a gene; V was cut back by 4 bases and J by 1 base. The CDR3 is 17 amino acids. The CDR3 reads CASSTVTGGGGTDTQYF. The CDR3 bases are TGTGCCAGCAGCACCGTCACAGGGGGCGGAGGCACAGATACGCAGTATTTT.

The rearrangement links TRBV5-5 to TRBJ2-7; D perhaps matches TRBD1 (5 bases). V was pared by 1 base and J by 7 bases, with 21 bases between. CDR3 length equals 16 residues. Germline V gene data show CDR1 as SGHKS and CDR2 as YYEKEE (reference sequence). This CDR3 is CASSLIPQPGLGEQYF. As DNA, the CDR3 is TGTGCCAGCAGCTTGATACCCCAGCCAGGGCTGGGGGAGCAGTACTTC. The full variable domain, rest sourced from reference TRBV5-5 and TRBJ2-7, is DAGVTQSPTHLIKTRGQQVTLRCSPISGHKSVSWYQQVLGQGPQFIFQYYEKEERGRGNFPDRFSARQFPNYSSELNVNALLLGDSALYLCASSLIPQPGLGEQYFGPGTRLTVT.

V usage is TRBV6-1 and J usage is TRBJ2-5; D uncertain. Germline lookup yields CDR1 MNHNS and CDR2 SASEGT. The ends were cut back, 6 bases at V and 2 bases at J, with 7 bases in the middle. This CDR3 region has 12 residues. CDR3 bases: TGTGCCAGCAGGACTGTTCAAGAGACCCAGTACTTC. It yields the protein CASRTVQETQYF.

The chain employs TRBV30 and TRBJ1-5, with D perhaps TRBD1 (6 bases). The germline CDR1 and CDR2 sequences are GTSNPN and SVGIG (reference sequence). V was cut by 4 bases and J by 7 bases, with 17 bases left in between. The CDR3 is made up of 14 amino acids. CDR3 sequence: CAWTTGPTGQPQHF. The CDR3 DNA follows: TGTGCCTGGACGACAGGTCCGACAGGACAGCCCCAGCATTTT.

The V and J genes are TRBV9 and TRBJ2-7; 10 bases match TRBD2. Germline V gene sequence: CDR1 SGDLS, CDR2 YYNGEE. The CDR3 runs to 15 residues. The trim removed 0 bases at V and 7 bases at J, leaving 7 bases unmatched. This CDR3 reads CASSVGLAGVWEQYF. For the CDR3, the DNA is TGTGCCAGCAGCGTAGGTCTAGCGGGGGTGTGGGAGCAGTACTTC.